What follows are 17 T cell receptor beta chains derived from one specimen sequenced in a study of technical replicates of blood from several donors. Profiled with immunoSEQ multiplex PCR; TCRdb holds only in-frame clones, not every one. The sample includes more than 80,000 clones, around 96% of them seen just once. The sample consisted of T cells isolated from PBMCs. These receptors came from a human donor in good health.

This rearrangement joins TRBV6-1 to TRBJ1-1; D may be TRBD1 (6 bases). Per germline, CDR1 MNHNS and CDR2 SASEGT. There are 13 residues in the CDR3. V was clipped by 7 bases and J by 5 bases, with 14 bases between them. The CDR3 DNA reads TGTGCCAGCACGGTAGGGGGATGGACTGAAGCTTTCTTT. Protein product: CASTVGGWTEAFF.

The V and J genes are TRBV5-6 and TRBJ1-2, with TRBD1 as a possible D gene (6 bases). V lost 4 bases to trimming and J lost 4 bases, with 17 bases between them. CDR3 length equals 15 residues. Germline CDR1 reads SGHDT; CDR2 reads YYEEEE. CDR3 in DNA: TGTGCCAGCAGCCCAGGACAGTTGAACTTCTATGGCTACACCTTC. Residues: CASSPGQLNFYGYTF.

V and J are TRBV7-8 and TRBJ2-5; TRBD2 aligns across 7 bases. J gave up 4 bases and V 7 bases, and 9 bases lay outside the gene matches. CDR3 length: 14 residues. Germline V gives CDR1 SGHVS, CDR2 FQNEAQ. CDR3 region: CASTPKGEGETQYF. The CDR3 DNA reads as TGTGCCAGCACCCCGAAAGGGGAGGGAGAGACCCAGTACTTC.

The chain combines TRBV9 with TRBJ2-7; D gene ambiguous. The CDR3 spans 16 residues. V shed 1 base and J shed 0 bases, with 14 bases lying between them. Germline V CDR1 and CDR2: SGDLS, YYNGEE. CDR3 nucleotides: TGTGCCAGCAGCGTAACCCCCTATTCGAGCTCCTACGAGCAGTACTTC. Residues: CASSVTPYSSSYEQYF.

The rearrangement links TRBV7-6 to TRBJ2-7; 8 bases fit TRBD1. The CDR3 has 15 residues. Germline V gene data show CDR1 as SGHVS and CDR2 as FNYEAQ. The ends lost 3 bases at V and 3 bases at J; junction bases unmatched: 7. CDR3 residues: CASSFSAGGVYEQYF. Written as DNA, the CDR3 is TGTGCCAGCAGCTTCTCGGCAGGGGGCGTCTACGAGCAGTACTTC.

The CDR3 bases are TGTGCCAGCAGCTTAGCTAGGCAGGGGGTAACTGAAGCTTTCTTT. Translating gives CASSLARQGVTEAFF. The chain joins TRBV7-9 to TRBJ1-1; 7 bases are shared with TRBD1. J was trimmed by 5 bases and V by 0 bases; bases with no gene match: 6. This CDR3 has 15 amino acids. Per the germline V gene, CDR1 is SEHNR and CDR2 is FQNEAQ (reference sequence).

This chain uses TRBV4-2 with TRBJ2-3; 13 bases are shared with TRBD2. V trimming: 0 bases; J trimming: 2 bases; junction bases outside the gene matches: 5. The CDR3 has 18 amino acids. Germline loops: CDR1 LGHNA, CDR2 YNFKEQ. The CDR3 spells CASSQDLTSGRFTDTQYF. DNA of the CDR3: TGTGCCAGCAGCCAAGATCTGACTAGCGGGAGGTTCACAGATACGCAGTATTTT.

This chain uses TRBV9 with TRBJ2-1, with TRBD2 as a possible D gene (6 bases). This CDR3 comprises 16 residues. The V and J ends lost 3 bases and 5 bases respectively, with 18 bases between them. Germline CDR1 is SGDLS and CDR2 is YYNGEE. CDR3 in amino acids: CASSENTFSGNNEQFF. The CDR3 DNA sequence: TGTGCCAGCAGCGAGAATACCTTTAGCGGAAACAATGAGCAGTTCTTC.

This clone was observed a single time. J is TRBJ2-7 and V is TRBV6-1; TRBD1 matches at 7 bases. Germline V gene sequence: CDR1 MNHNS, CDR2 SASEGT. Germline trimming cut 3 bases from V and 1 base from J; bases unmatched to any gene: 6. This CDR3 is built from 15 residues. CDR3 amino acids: CASSDRDSQSYEQYF. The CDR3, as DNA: TGTGCCAGCAGTGACCGGGACAGCCAATCCTACGAGCAGTACTTC.

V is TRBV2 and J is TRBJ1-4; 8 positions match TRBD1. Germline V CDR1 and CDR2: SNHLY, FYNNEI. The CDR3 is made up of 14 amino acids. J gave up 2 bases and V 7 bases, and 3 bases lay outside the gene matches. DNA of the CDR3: TGTGCCAGCAACCAGGGGGCTACTAATGAAAAACTGTTTTTT. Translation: CASNQGATNEKLFF.

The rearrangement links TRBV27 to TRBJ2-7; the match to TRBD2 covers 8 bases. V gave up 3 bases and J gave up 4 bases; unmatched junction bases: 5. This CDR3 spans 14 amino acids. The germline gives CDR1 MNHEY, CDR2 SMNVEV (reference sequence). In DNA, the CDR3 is TGTGCCAGCAGTTTTGGGCGGGGGGATTACGAGCAGTACTTC. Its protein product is CASSFGRGDYEQYF.

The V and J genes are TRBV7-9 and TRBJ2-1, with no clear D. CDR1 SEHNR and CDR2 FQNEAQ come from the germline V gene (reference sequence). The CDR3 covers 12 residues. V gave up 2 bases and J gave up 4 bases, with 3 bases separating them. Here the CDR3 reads CASSLRYNEQFF. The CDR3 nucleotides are TGTGCCAGCAGCTTACGGTACAATGAGCAGTTCTTC.

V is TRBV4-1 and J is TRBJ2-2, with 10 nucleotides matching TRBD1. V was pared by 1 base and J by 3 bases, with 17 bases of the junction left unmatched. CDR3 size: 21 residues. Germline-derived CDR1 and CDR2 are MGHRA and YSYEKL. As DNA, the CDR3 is TGCGCCAGCAGCCAAGTTAGGGGAGCAACTCCGGGACAGGGGTACACCGGGGAGCTGTTTTTT. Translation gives CASSQVRGATPGQGYTGELFF.

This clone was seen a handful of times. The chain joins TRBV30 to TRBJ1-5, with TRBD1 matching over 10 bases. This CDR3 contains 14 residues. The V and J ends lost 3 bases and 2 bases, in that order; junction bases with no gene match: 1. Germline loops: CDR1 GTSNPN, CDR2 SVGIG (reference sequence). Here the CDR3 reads CAWSGTGGNQPQHF. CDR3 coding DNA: TGTGCCTGGAGCGGGACAGGGGGCAATCAGCCCCAGCATTTT. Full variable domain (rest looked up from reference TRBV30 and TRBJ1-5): SQTIHQWPATLVQPVGSPLSLECTVEGTSNPNLYWYRQAAGRGLQLLFYSVGIGQISSEVPQNLSASRPQDRQFILSSKKLLLSDSGFYLCAWSGTGGNQPQHFGDGTRLSIL.

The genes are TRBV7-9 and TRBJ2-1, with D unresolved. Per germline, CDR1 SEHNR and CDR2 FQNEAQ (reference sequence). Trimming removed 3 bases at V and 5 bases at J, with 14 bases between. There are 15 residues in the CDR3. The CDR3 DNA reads TGTGCCAGCAGCTTCTTTTCTGAGAAAAACAATGAGCAGTTCTTC. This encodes CASSFFSEKNNEQFF.

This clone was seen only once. This CDR3 reads CATSRAGVGQQPQHF. The CDR3 DNA is TGTGCCACCAGCAGAGCAGGGGTGGGGCAACAGCCCCAGCATTTT. The chain has TRBV15 and TRBJ1-5; the D gene is possibly TRBD1 (6 bases). The CDR3 extends over 15 amino acids. The V end lost 1 base, the J end lost 7 bases, and 14 bases lay between the germline ends. In germline, CDR1 is LNHNV, CDR2 YYDKDF (reference sequence).

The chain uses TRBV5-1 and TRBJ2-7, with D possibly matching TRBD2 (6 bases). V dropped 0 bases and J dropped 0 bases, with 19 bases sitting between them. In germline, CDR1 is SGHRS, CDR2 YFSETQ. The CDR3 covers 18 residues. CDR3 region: CASSLARLGEASSYEQYF. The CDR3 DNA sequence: TGCGCCAGCAGCTTGGCTCGCTTAGGGGAGGCGAGCTCCTACGAGCAGTACTTC.